These 8 T cell receptor beta chains were sequenced from one sample in a study of molecular identifiers for immune sequencing clone quantification. TCRdb reprocessed the PCR reads via MiXCR and lists one record per CDR3 protein. The sample has 460,000 or so distinct CDR3 sequences, about a fifth seen once; the top ten hold approximately 0.84%. Material: naive CD8+ T cells from blood, with Jurkat cell RNA spiked in. Described subset: FACS-sorted CD8+CD4-CCR7+CD45RA+ naive T cells. The receptor set was obtained from a human donor in good health. Some libraries in this study had Jurkat cell RNA spiked in.

About this clonotype: This could be a read error, since a much larger clone is one nucleotide away. The chain is built from TRBV7-9 and TRBJ2-1, with D possibly matching TRBD1 (6 bases). The CDR3 extends over 15 amino acids. V lost 5 bases and J 0 bases, leaving 11 bases between the germline ends. Per the germline V gene, CDR1 is SEHNR and CDR2 is FQNEAQ (reference sequence). The CDR3: CASSHRDNSYNEQFF. As DNA, the CDR3 is TGTGCCAGCAGCCACCGGGACAACTCCTACAATGAGCAGTTCTTC.

This clonotype was detected ten times or more. The chain employs TRBV7-9 and TRBJ2-5; D assignment may be TRBD1 or TRBD2 (6 bases each). This CDR3 has 17 amino acids. Deletions cut 8 bases from V and 2 bases from J, with 24 bases between. Germline CDR1 and CDR2: SEHNR and FQNEAQ (reference sequence). The CDR3 DNA reads as TGTGCCAGCCGCAGGGGAACTTTTGGAGGGGGGCAAGAGACCCAGTACTTC. As protein: CASRRGTFGGGQETQYF. The whole variable domain, filled in from reference TRBV7-9 and TRBJ2-5, reads DTGVSQNPRHKITKRGQNVTFRCDPISEHNRLYWYRQTLGQGPEFLTYFQNEAQLEKSRLLSDRFSAERPKGSFSTLEIQRTEQGDSAMYLCASRRGTFGGGQETQYFGPGTRLLVL.

This clonotype was counted a few times. This chain links TRBV12-3 or TRBV12-4 with TRBJ1-3; no reliable D call. This CDR3 is 15 amino acids long. Trimming took 7 bases from V and 0 from J, leaving 13 bases between them. The CDR3 sequence is CASTHTAYSGNTIYF. In DNA form, the CDR3 reads TGTGCCAGCACCCATACAGCGTACTCTGGAAACACCATATATTTT.

In nucleotides, the CDR3 is TGTGCCAGCAGTTTATCGGAGGCGGAGGGAAGAACCGATGGCTACACCTTC. It encodes CASSLSEAEGRTDGYTF. This rearrangement joins TRBV27 to TRBJ1-2; the D is unclear. Trimming removed 0 bases from V and 6 bases from J, with 20 bases in between. The CDR3 length is 17 residues. Per the germline V gene, CDR1 is MNHEY and CDR2 is SMNVEV (reference sequence).

This clonotype was counted only a few times. The CDR3: CSNPDGENTEAFF. CDR3 coding DNA: TGCAGTAACCCAGATGGGGAGAACACTGAAGCTTTCTTT. The chain couples TRBV20-1 to TRBJ1-1; no clear D. Trimming left V 8 bases short and J 1 base short, with 14 bases between. The CDR3 is 13 amino acids. Per the germline V gene, CDR1 is DFQATT and CDR2 is SNEGSKA (reference sequence).

V is TRBV4-3 and J is TRBJ2-1; a possible D gene is TRBD2 (6 bases). The CDR3 sequence is 19 residues long. Germline lookup yields CDR1 LGHNA and CDR2 YSLEER. Trimming cost V 0 bases and J 4 bases, with 22 bases left between them. The CDR3: CASSQEILFGLAEYNEQFF. The CDR3 coding sequence is TGCGCCAGCAGCCAAGAAATCTTGTTTGGATTAGCGGAATACAATGAGCAGTTCTTC.

The table lists this clonotype with many counts. The V call is TRBV12-3 or TRBV12-4, the J call TRBJ2-7, with D possibly matching TRBD1 (5 bases). V was pared by 1 base and J by 5 bases, with 12 bases between. The CDR3 extends over 14 amino acids. DNA for the CDR3: TGTGCCAGCAGTTTAGGCGCAGGGAACCACGAGCAGTACTTC. Its protein is CASSLGAGNHEQYF.

This clonotype was detected many times. V usage is TRBV5-1 and J usage is TRBJ2-2; D not certain. Germline values: CDR1 SGHRS, CDR2 YFSETQ. CDR3 length: 16 residues. Deletions cut 3 bases from V and 3 bases from J, with 15 bases between. CDR3 sequence reads: CASSSQVAQDTGELFF. The CDR3, as DNA: TGCGCCAGCAGCTCGCAAGTGGCTCAAGACACCGGGGAGCTGTTTTTT.